These 24 T cell receptor beta chains originate from one sample sequenced in a study of radiation and T cells in renal cell carcinoma. Time point meaning: blood 4 weeks post-SBRT, at nephrectomy. As for treatment: 15 Gy SBRT to primary tumor, nephrectomy 4 weeks later. Generated by immunoSEQ multiplex PCR, the TCRdb table keeps only in-frame clones and is missing some. This sample has just under 150,000 clones, with less than 90% found just once. The material sequenced was blood, taken from a patient whose treatment included radiotherapy and nephrectomy. The receptor source for this set is a woman between 45 and 65 years old with renal cell carcinoma.

The rearrangement joins TRBV6-4 to TRBJ2-1, with TRBD2 matching over 7 bases. The CDR3 has 14 amino acids. V shed 6 bases, J shed 6 bases, and the junction held 8 bases outside the gene matches. The germline gives CDR1 MRHNA, CDR2 SNTAGT. CDR3: CASRASGISNEQFF. DNA for the CDR3: TGTGCCAGCAGGGCAAGCGGGATAAGCAATGAGCAGTTCTTC.

This chain uses TRBV5-6 with TRBJ1-1; possible D gene TRBD1, 5 bases. Trimming pared 4 bases from V and 0 bases from J, leaving 10 bases between. The CDR3 has 14 residues. Germline CDR1 is SGHDT and CDR2 is YYEEEE. CDR3 sequence (DNA): TGTGCCAGCAGCCCCCGAGGGGTGAACACTGAAGCTTTCTTT. Protein sequence: CASSPRGVNTEAFF.

The CDR3 loop reads CASSNSRGYEQYF. Here the CDR3 DNA reads TGTGCCAGTAGTAATAGTCGCGGCTACGAGCAGTACTTC. The chain couples TRBV19 to TRBJ2-7, with D unclear. Germline V gene sequence: CDR1 LNHDA, CDR2 SQIVND (reference sequence). CDR3 size: 13 residues. The V gene lost 4 bases and the J gene lost 3 bases, with 10 bases spanning the gap.

Points on this clone: Germline is not matched at one junction end, which may reflect a read error. The chain couples TRBV5-5 to TRBJ1-1; D is undetermined. The CDR3 length is 12 residues. CDR1 and CDR2 from the germline V gene are SGHKS and YYEKEE (reference sequence). The CDR3 DNA reads TGTGCCAGCAGCTCCCCGCTAACTGGAGCTTTCTTT. It yields the protein CASSSPLTGAFF.

The CDR3 loop reads CASSFAGGTGLFF. The CDR3 DNA follows: TGTGCCAGCAGCTTCGCAGGAGGGACAGGACTGTTTTTT. The rearrangement links TRBV5-5 to TRBJ1-4; 8 nucleotides match TRBD1. Germline-derived CDR1 and CDR2 are SGHKS and YYEKEE (reference sequence). With 2 bases clipped from V and 13 bases from J, the junction kept 7 bases outside the gene matches. CDR3 length: 13 amino acids. Supplemented by reference TRBV5-5 and TRBJ1-4, the full variable domain reads DAGVTQSPTHLIKTRGQQVTLRCSPISGHKSVSWYQQVLGQGPQFIFQYYEKEERGRGNFPDRFSARQFPNYSSELNVNALLLGDSALYLCASSFAGGTGLFFGSGTQLSVL.

This clone appeared a single time. The gene calls are TRBV27 and TRBJ1-5, with 9 bases identical to TRBD1. Per the germline V gene, CDR1 is MNHEY and CDR2 is SMNVEV (reference sequence). The CDR3 has 15 residues. The V segment lost 6 bases and the J segment 3 bases; nucleotides outside the gene matches: 6. CDR3 sequence reads: CASSLGTGYNQPQHF. The CDR3 coding sequence is TGTGCCAGCAGCCTCGGGACAGGGTACAATCAGCCCCAGCATTTT.

This clone was recorded a few times. As the CDR3 is not closed by the conserved phenylalanine or tryptophan, this likely results from a read error. The limits of the CDR3 on the DNA are not certain, so only TCRdb's listed CDR3 is given. The CDR3 sequence is CASTGGQI. This sequence joins TRBV7-2 and TRBJ1-2. The CDR3 has 8 amino acids, counting both end residues. CDR1 SGHTA and CDR2 FQGNSA come from the germline V gene.

This chain joins TRBV7-8 and TRBJ1-1; no clear D gene. The CDR3 is 18 amino acids. The V gene lost 5 bases and the J gene lost 0 bases, with 22 bases spanning the gap. The germline V gene has CDR1 SGHVS and CDR2 FQNEAQ. CDR3 loop: CASSPRAPQHAMNTEAFF. Written as DNA, the CDR3 is TGTGCCAGCAGCCCAAGAGCGCCGCAGCATGCGATGAACACTGAAGCTTTCTTT.

The chain is built from TRBV18 and TRBJ1-1, with D uncertain. This CDR3 comprises 17 residues. Per the germline V gene, CDR1 is KGHSH and CDR2 is LQKENI. V was shortened by 3 bases and J by 1 base, with 18 bases between the two germline ends. The CDR3 loop is CASSPPGSRVRNTEAFF. The CDR3 DNA follows: TGTGCCAGCTCACCCCCCGGCTCTCGGGTCAGGAACACTGAAGCTTTCTTT.

This clone turned up a few times. This chain joins TRBV9 and TRBJ2-2; D tentatively fits TRBD1 or TRBD2 (5 bases each). The CDR3 consists of 17 residues. Germline V gene data show CDR1 as SGDLS and CDR2 as YYNGEE. The V gene lost 3 bases and the J gene lost 2 bases, with 17 bases spanning the gap. The CDR3, as DNA: TGTGCCAGCAGCGCCCTAGTCGGGGCAGACAACACCGGGGAGCTGTTTTTT. Amino acids: CASSALVGADNTGELFF.

The chain carries TRBV5-5 and TRBJ2-7, with 9 bases aligning to TRBD1. This CDR3 contains 15 residues. The V segment lost 4 bases and the J segment 7 bases; nucleotides outside the gene matches: 12. CDR1 SGHKS and CDR2 YYEKEE come from the germline V gene (reference sequence). The CDR3 DNA follows: TGTGCCAGCAGCCCCAACAGGGGGCTGTCTAGGGAGCAGTACTTC. It translates to CASSPNRGLSREQYF.

The rearrangement links TRBV28 to TRBJ1-2; 11 bases are a match to TRBD1. V lost 1 base and J lost 7; bases outside the gene matches: 5. The germline V gene encodes CDR1 MDHEN and CDR2 SYDVKM. The CDR3 has 15 amino acids. The chain's CDR3 is CASSLLGQGGFGYTF. The CDR3 nucleotides read TGTGCCAGCAGTTTATTGGGACAGGGGGGCTTTGGCTACACCTTC.

V usage is TRBV19 and J usage is TRBJ2-2, with TRBD2 identical over 14 bases. Germline V lookup: CDR1 LNHDA, CDR2 SQIVND (reference sequence). V lost 9 bases and J lost 7; bases outside the gene matches: 4. This CDR3 contains 14 residues. CDR3 amino acids: CASRLAGGGGELFF. As DNA, the CDR3 is TGTGCCAGCAGACTAGCGGGAGGGGGCGGGGAGCTGTTTTTT.

The rearrangement uses TRBV27 and TRBJ2-1, with 7 bases fitting TRBD1. The V gene's germline CDR1 is MNHEY and CDR2 SMNVEV (reference sequence). The CDR3 is 14 amino acids. The junction had 10 bases not matched to a gene; V was cut back by 7 bases and J by 7 bases. The CDR3 loop is CASTPRGSRNEQFF. DNA for the CDR3: TGTGCCAGCACCCCCAGGGGGAGTAGGAATGAGCAGTTCTTC.

The rearrangement joins TRBV18 to TRBJ2-5, with TRBD2 as a possible D gene (6 bases). Trimming stripped 3 bases from V and 3 bases from J, with 17 bases between. The CDR3 is 16 amino acids. CDR1 and CDR2 (germline): KGHSH, LQKENI. CDR3 sequence (DNA): TGTGCCAGCTCACCGAGCGAACGGGGGAGGAAAGAGACCCAGTACTTC. Protein: CASSPSERGRKETQYF.

In this sample, this clone turned up a few times. V is TRBV18 and J is TRBJ1-1; D perhaps matches TRBD1 (6 bases). Germline V CDR1 and CDR2: KGHSH, LQKENI. CDR3 length: 16 residues. V lost 4 bases and J 4 bases, leaving 19 bases between the germline ends. The CDR3 DNA is TGTGCCAGCTCACTTCACAGGGACCTCGAAGGCACTGAAGCTTTCTTT. Translating it yields CASSLHRDLEGTEAFF.

The rearrangement uses TRBV19 and TRBJ1-1, with TRBD1 matching 8 bases. Germline loops: CDR1 LNHDA, CDR2 SQIVND (reference sequence). The CDR3 runs to 15 residues. V lost 1 base and J lost 5; bases outside the gene matches: 6. CDR3 amino acids: CASSIVGQGGTEAFF. Written as DNA, the CDR3 is TGTGCCAGTAGTATAGTAGGACAGGGAGGTACTGAAGCTTTCTTT.

V gene TRBV5-6 combines with J gene TRBJ2-7; a weak D match, TRBD1 (5 bases). Germline V gene lookup returns CDR1 SGHDT and CDR2 YYEEEE. There are 14 residues in the CDR3. The V gene lost 2 bases and the J gene lost 3 bases, with 12 bases spanning the gap. The CDR3 loop is CASSLGVRFYEQYF. The CDR3, as DNA: TGTGCCAGCAGCTTAGGGGTTCGCTTCTACGAGCAGTACTTC.

The chain is built from TRBV7-2 and TRBJ2-7; 10 bases match TRBD1. The J segment lost 2 bases and the V segment lost 2 bases, leaving 12 bases of the junction unmatched. This CDR3 has 18 amino acids. From germline, CDR1 is SGHTA and CDR2 FQGNSA. DNA for the CDR3: TGTGCCAGCAGCTTATCGAGGACAGGGGGATCAAAAGCCTACGAGCAGTACTTC. Translating gives CASSLSRTGGSKAYEQYF.

CDR3 DNA: TGTGCCAGCAGCGCCGCCGGGACTGCGCAGTATTTT. This sequence encodes CASSAAGTAQYF. The chain employs TRBV9 and TRBJ2-3, with D tentatively TRBD2 (6 bases). CDR3 length: 12 amino acids. The germline gives CDR1 SGDLS, CDR2 YYNGEE. V shed 3 bases and J shed 10 bases, with 12 bases lying between them.

J is TRBJ2-1 and V is TRBV10-1; 7 bases are a match to TRBD2. The V segment lost 0 bases and the J segment 6 bases; nucleotides outside the gene matches: 5. The CDR3 covers 15 residues. The V gene's germline CDR1 is WNHNN and CDR2 SYGVQD (reference sequence). This CDR3 is CASSESGGSTNEQFF. The CDR3 DNA reads as TGCGCCAGCAGTGAGTCCGGCGGGAGTACCAATGAGCAGTTCTTC.

The rearrangement joins TRBV30 to TRBJ1-2; tentatively, D is TRBD1 (5 bases). CDR3 length: 12 amino acids. Trimming took off 6 bases at V and 7 bases at J, with 15 bases between the two ends. Germline lookup yields CDR1 GTSNPN and CDR2 SVGIG (reference sequence). CDR3 sequence reads: CACPRGVRGYTF. The CDR3 coding sequence is TGTGCCTGCCCCCGGGGGGTTCGTGGCTACACCTTC.

The chain recombines TRBV20-1 with TRBJ1-1, with a tentative D call TRBD1 (5 bases). Trimming took 5 bases from V and 3 from J, leaving 7 bases between them. Per the germline V gene, CDR1 is DFQATT and CDR2 is SNEGSKA (reference sequence). This CDR3 has 11 residues. The CDR3 loop reads CSAGGDTEAFF. CDR3 nucleotides: TGCAGTGCTGGAGGGGACACTGAAGCTTTCTTT.

The CDR3 nucleotides read TGTGCCAGCAGCTTAGCCGGCTTCTCCTACGAGCAGTACTTC. This gives the protein CASSLAGFSYEQYF. V gene TRBV11-2 combines with J gene TRBJ2-7, with unresolved D. Germline CDR1 reads SGHAT; CDR2 reads FQNNGV. This CDR3 comprises 14 residues. Trimming cost V 1 base and J 0 bases, with 7 bases left between them.